This T cell receptor beta chain was identified during a study of T cells in Graves' hyperthyroidism and ophthalmopathy. Clinicians diagnosed patients from clinical symptoms, serum thyroxine and TRAb, thyroid ultrasound and orbital computed tomography. Germline lookup yields CDR1 MNHEY and CDR2 SVGEGT. V lost 6 bases to trimming and J lost 5 bases; unmatched junction nucleotides: 11. The CDR3 spans 15 residues. What was amplified from RNA transcripts were TCR beta CDR3 regions. With the HTBI primer set, the TCR CDR3 went through a first round of RT-PCR. In TCRdb, the multiplex PCR reads were re-called with MiXCR into one record per CDR3 protein. The sample comprises about half a million distinct CDR3 sequences, approximately 24% of which are singletons, and around 11% rests with the top ten. This clonotype showed up many times. The antigen is undetermined. Regarding the study as a whole: Prediction of ophthalmopathy progression came a median approximately 6.5 months pre-onset. Also found in blood were most expanded thyroid clonotypes above 0.001.

The sample consisted of blood. This TCR was sampled from a woman under 40 with Graves' ophthalmopathy. This chain joins TRBV6-2 or TRBV6-3 and TRBJ1-2; TRBD1 agrees at 8 bases. The CDR3 DNA sequence: TGTGCCAGCAGCTTTGGGACAGGCTCTCTTTATGGCTACACCTTC. It yields the protein CASSFGTGSLYGYTF.